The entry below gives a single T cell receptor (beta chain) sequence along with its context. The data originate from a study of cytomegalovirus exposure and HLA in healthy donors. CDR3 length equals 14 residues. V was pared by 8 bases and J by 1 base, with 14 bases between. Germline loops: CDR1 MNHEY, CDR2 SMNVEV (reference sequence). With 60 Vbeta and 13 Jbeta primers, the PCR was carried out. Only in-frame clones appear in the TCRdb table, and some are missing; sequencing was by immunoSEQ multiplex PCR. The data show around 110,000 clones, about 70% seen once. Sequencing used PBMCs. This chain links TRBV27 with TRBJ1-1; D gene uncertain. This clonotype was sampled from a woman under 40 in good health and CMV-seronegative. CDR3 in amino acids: CASLEKDGNTEAFF. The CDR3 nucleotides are TGTGCCAGCTTAGAAAAAGATGGGAACACTGAAGCTTTCTTT.